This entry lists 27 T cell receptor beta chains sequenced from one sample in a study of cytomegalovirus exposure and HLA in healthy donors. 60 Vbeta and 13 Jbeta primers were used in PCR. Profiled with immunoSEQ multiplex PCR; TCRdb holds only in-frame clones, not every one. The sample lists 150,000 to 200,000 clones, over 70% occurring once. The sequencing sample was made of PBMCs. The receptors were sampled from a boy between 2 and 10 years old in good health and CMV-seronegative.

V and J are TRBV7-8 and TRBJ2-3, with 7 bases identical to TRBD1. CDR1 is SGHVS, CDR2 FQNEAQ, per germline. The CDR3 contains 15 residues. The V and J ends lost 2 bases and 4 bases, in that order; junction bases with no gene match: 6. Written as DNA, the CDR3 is TGTGCCAGCAGCTTACCCGACAGGGATCCAGATACGCAGTATTTT. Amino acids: CASSLPDRDPDTQYF.

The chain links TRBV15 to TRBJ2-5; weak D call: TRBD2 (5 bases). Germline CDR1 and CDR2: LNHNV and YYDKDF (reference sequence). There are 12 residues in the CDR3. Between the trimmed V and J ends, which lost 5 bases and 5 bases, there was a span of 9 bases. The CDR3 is CATSPGSETQYF. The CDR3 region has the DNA TGTGCCACCAGCCCGGGGTCCGAGACCCAGTACTTC.

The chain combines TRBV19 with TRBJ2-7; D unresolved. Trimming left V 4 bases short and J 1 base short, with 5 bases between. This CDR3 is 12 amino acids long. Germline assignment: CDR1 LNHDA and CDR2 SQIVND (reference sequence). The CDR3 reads CASSTRSYEQYF. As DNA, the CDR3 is TGTGCCAGTAGTACTCGTTCCTACGAGCAGTACTTC.

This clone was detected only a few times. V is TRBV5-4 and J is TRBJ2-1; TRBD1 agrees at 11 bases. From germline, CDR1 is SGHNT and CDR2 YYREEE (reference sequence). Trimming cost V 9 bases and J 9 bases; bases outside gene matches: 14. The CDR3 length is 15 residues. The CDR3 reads CATKFQGQGAGEQFF. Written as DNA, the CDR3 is TGTGCCACCAAATTTCAAGGACAGGGGGCCGGTGAGCAGTTCTTC.

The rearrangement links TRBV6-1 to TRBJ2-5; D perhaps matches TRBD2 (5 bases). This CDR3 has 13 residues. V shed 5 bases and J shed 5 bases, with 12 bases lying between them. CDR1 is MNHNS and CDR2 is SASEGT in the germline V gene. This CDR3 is CASSTGIKETQYF. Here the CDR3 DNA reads TGTGCCAGCAGTACCGGGATTAAGGAGACCCAGTACTTC.

CDR3 sequence (DNA): TGTGCTAGTGGTTTGTCAACAGGGGGAGGAGAGACCCAGTACTTC. Translating gives CASGLSTGGGETQYF. The V call is TRBV12-5, the J call TRBJ2-5, with TRBD1 matching 8 bases. The ends lost 2 bases at V and 4 bases at J; junction bases unmatched: 6. Germline-derived CDR1 and CDR2 are LGHNT and FRNRAP. This CDR3 is 15 amino acids long.

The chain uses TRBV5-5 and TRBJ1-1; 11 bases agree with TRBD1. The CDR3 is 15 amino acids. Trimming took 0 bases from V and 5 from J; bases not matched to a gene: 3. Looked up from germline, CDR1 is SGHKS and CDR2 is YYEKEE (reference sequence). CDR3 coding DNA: TGTGCCAGCAGCTTGGCGGACAGGGGGCTGACTGAAGCTTTCTTT. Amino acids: CASSLADRGLTEAFF.

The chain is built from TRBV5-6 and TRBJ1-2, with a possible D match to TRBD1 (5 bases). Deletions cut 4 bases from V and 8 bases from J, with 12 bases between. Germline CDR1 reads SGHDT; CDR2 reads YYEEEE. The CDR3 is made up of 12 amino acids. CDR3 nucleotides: TGTGCCAGCAGCCTGGCAGGGAACGGCTACACCTTC. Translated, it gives CASSLAGNGYTF.

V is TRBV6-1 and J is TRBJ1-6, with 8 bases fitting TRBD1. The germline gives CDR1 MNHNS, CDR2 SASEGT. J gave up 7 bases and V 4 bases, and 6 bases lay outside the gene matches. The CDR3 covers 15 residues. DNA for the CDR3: TGTGCCAGCAGTGCGGGACAGGACCCGAATTCACCCCTCCACTTT. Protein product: CASSAGQDPNSPLHF.

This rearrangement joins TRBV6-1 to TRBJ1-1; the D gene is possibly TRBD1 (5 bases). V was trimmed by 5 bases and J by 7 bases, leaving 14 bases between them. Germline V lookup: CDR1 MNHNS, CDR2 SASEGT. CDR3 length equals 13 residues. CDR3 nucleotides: TGTGCCAGCAGTCCTTCTTCGACAGTTGAAGCTTTCTTT. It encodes CASSPSSTVEAFF.

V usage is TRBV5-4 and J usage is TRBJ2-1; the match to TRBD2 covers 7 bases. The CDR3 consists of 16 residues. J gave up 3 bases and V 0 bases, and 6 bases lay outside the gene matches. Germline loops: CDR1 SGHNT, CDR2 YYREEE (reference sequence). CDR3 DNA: TGTGCCAGCAGCTTGGCCTTTGGGGGGGACTACAATGAGCAGTTCTTC. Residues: CASSLAFGGDYNEQFF.

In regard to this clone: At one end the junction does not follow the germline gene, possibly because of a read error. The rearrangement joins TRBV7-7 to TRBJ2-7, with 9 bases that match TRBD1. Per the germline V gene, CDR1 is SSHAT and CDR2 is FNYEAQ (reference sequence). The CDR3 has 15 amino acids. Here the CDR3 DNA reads TGTGCTAGCAGCTTGCTGGACAGGGGCATTGACGAGCAGTACTTC. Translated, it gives CASSLLDRGIDEQYF.

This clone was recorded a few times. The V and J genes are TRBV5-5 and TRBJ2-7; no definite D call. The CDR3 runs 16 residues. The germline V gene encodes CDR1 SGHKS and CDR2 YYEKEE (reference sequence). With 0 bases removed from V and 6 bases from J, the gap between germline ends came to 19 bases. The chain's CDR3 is CASSLAVGWPLLEQYV. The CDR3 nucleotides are TGTGCCAGCAGCTTGGCCGTCGGGTGGCCCCTACTCGAGCAGTACGTC.

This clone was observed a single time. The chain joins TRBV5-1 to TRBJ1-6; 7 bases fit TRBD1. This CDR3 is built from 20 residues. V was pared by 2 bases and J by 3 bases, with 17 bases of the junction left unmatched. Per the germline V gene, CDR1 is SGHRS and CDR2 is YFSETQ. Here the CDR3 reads CASSLNWVDRDRIYNSPLHF. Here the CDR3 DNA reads TGCGCCAGCAGCTTAAATTGGGTTGATCGGGACAGAATCTATAATTCACCCCTCCACTTT.

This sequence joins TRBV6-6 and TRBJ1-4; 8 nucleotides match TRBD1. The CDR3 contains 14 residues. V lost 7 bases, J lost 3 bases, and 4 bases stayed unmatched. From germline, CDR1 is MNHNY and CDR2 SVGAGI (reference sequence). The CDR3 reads CASNPDRANEKLFF. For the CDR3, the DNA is TGTGCCAGCAATCCGGACAGGGCTAATGAAAAACTGTTTTTT.

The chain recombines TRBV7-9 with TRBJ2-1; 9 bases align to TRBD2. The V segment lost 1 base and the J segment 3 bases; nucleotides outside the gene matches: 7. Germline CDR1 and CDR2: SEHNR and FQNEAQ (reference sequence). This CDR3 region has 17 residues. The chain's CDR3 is CASSLVGTSPLYNEQFF. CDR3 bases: TGTGCCAGCAGCTTAGTGGGGACTAGCCCCCTCTACAATGAGCAGTTCTTC. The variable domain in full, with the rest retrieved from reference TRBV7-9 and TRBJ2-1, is DTGVSQNPRHKITKRGQNVTFRCDPISEHNRLYWYRQTLGQGPEFLTYFQNEAQLEKSRLLSDRFSAERPKGSFSTLEIQRTEQGDSAMYLCASSLVGTSPLYNEQFFGPGTRLTVL.

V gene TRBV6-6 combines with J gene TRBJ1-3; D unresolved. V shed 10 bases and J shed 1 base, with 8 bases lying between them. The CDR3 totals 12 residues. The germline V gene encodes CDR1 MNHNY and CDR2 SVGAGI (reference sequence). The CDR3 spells CATGTSGNTIYF. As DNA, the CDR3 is TGTGCCACGGGAACTTCTGGAAACACCATATATTTT.

The CDR3 coding sequence is TGCAGCGTGCCGGGACAGGGCTCTGGAAACACCATATATTTT. This codes for CSVPGQGSGNTIYF. The chain combines TRBV29-1 with TRBJ1-3; 9 nucleotides align to TRBD1. Germline V gene lookup returns CDR1 SQVTM and CDR2 ANQGSEA. The CDR3 is made up of 14 amino acids. Losses at the gene ends were 6 bases for V and 0 bases for J; bases not matched to a gene: 3.

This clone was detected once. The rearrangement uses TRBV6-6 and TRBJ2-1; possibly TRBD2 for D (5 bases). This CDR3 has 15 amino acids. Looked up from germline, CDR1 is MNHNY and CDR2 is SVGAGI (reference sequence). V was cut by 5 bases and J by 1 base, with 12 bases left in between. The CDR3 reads CASSPLAISYNEQFF. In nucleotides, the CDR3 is TGTGCCAGCAGTCCTCTAGCTATATCCTACAATGAGCAGTTCTTC.

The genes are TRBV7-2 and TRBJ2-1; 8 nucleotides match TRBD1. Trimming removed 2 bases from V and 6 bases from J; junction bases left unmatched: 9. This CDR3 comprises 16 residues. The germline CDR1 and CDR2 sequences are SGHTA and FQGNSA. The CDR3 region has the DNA TGTGCCAGCAGCTTACAGGGGACAGGCCCCATCAATGAGCAGTTCTTC. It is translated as CASSLQGTGPINEQFF. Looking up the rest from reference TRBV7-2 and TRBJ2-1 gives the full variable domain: GAGVSQSPSNKVTEKGKDVELRCDPISGHTALYWYRQSLGQGLEFLIYFQGNSAPDKSGLPSDRFSAERTGGSVSTLTIQRTQQEDSAVYLCASSLQGTGPINEQFFGPGTRLTVL.

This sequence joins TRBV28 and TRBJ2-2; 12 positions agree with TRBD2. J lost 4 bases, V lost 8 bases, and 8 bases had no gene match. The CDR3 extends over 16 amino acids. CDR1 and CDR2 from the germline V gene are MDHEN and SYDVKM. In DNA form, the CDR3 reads TGTGCCAGCGGCGAGACTAGCGGGGGCCCCACCGGGGAGCTGTTTTTT. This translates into CASGETSGGPTGELFF.

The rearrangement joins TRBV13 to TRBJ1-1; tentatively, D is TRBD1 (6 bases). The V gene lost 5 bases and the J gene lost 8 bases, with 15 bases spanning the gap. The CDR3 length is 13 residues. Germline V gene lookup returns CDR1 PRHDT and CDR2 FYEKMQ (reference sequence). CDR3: CASSPRGGQEAFF. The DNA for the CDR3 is TGTGCCAGCAGCCCGAGGGGGGGTCAGGAAGCTTTCTTT.

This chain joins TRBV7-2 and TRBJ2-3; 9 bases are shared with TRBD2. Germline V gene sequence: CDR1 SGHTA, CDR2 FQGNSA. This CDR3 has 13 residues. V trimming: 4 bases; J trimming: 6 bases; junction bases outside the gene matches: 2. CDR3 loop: CASSWTSADTQYF. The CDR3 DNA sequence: TGTGCCAGCAGCTGGACTAGCGCGGATACGCAGTATTTT.

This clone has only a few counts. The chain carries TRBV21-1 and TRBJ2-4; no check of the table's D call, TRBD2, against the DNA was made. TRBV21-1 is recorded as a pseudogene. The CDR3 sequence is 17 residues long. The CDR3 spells CASSKEVRQRRVNIQYF. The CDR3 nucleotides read TGTGCCAGCAGCAAAGAGGTTAGACAGCGGAGGGTAAACATTCAGTACTTC.

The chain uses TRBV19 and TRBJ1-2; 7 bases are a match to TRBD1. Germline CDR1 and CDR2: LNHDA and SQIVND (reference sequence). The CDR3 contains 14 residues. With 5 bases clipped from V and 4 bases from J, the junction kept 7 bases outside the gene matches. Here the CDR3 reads CASSPGQRLYGYTF. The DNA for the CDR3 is TGTGCCAGTAGTCCGGGACAGCGACTCTATGGCTACACCTTC.

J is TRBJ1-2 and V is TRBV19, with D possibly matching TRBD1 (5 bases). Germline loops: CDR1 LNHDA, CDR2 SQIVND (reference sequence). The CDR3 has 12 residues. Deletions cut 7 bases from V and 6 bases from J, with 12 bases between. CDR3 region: CASNPGNHGYTF. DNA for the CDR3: TGTGCCAGTAACCCAGGGAATCATGGCTACACCTTC.

CDR3 sequence reads: CASSKAREWSSGNTIYF. The CDR3 DNA reads TGTGCCAGCAGCAAGGCCCGGGAATGGAGCTCTGGAAACACCATATATTTT. The chain is built from TRBV21-1 and TRBJ1-3. TRBV21-1 represents a pseudogene. There are 17 residues in the CDR3.